A selection of T cell receptor beta chains follows, all from one sample in a study of post-analysis software for immune sequencing data. TCRdb re-derived calls from the PCR reads in MiXCR, one entry per CDR3 protein. Among 650,000 to 900,000 distinct CDR3 sequences listed, approximately 44% were seen once. Sequencing was done on a sample of blood. These receptors came from a girl between 5 and 17 years old with multiple sclerosis. CDR3s include the opening cysteine and the closing phenylalanine or tryptophan. The D gene is left open where the match is weak. Size is stated for part of the rows, as once, few or many counts, or as a class when the clone is expanded.

j_gene,v_gene,abundance,d_gene,CDR3aa,CDR3nt
TRBJ2-5,TRBV6-5,few,TRBD2,CASSSGLAGGVGETQYF,TGTGCCAGCAGTTCAGGACTAGCGGGAGGAGTAGGAGAGACCCAGTACTTC
TRBJ2-3,TRBV29-1,-,-,CSGRPSTDTQYF,TGTAGCGGACGGCCAAGCACAGATACGCAGTATTTT
TRBJ2-1,TRBV7-9,-,-,CASSLIRRPGEQFF,TGTGCCAGCAGCTTAATCAGGCGCCCGGGTGAGCAGTTCTTC
TRBJ2-7,TRBV14,-,TRBD2,CASSQPFSGRRSYNEQYF,TGTGCCAGCAGCCAACCCTTTAGCGGGAGGAGGTCCTACAATGAGCAGTACTTC
TRBJ2-5,TRBV5-1,-,TRBD1,CASSLARTGGGETQYF,TGCGCCAGCAGCTTGGCCAGGACAGGGGGCGGGGAGACCCAGTACTTC
TRBJ2-4,TRBV7-2,-,TRBD2,CASSPQPAGLAGGGYIQYF,TGTGCCAGCAGCCCCCAGCCGGCGGGACTAGCGGGAGGAGGTTACATTCAGTACTTC
TRBJ1-1,TRBV12-3/TRBV12-4,-,TRBD1,CASRTKTGANTEAFF,TGTGCCAGCAGGACAAAGACAGGGGCGAACACTGAAGCTTTCTTT
TRBJ2-7,TRBV29-1,few,TRBD1,CSVEDATGGYEQYF,TGCAGCGTTGAAGACGCGACAGGGGGCTACGAGCAGTACTTC
TRBJ2-5,TRBV5-4,-,-,CASSLFRIGETQYF,TGTGCCAGCAGCTTGTTTCGGATAGGAGAGACCCAGTACTTC
TRBJ1-2,TRBV10-3,few,-,CAIRGTDGISYGYTF,TGTGCCATCAGGGGCACGGACGGAATTTCATATGGCTACACCTTC
TRBJ2-3,TRBV7-2,-,TRBD2,CASSLVGGSLPTDTQYF,TGTGCCAGCAGCTTAGTGGGCGGGAGTCTCCCCACAGATACGCAGTATTTT
TRBJ1-4,TRBV6-5,-,-,CASSLDIQGEKLFF,TGTGCCAGCAGTTTAGACATCCAGGGGGAAAAACTGTTTTTT
TRBJ2-7,TRBV28,-,-,CASTLQWTYEQYF,TGTGCCAGCACTTTACAGTGGACCTACGAGCAGTACTTC
TRBJ2-3,TRBV10-2,-,-,CASRAGYGTTDTQYF,TGCGCCAGCAGGGCGGGCTATGGGACCACAGATACGCAGTATTTT
TRBJ1-1,TRBV25-1,-,TRBD1,CASSDRPGQGRAGAFF,TGTGCCAGCAGTGACCGCCCGGGACAGGGGAGGGCTGGAGCTTTCTTT
TRBJ1-1,TRBV29-1,-,-,CSVLLWGRGGSGAFF,TGCAGCGTTCTACTTTGGGGCAGGGGAGGTTCGGGAGCTTTCTTT
TRBJ2-1,TRBV12-3/TRBV12-4,many,TRBD2,CASSLAGNEQFF,TGTGCCAGCAGCCTAGCGGGAAATGAGCAGTTCTTC
TRBJ2-5,TRBV6-5,-,-,CASSFAFKGLQYF,TGTGCCAGCAGTTTCGCATTTAAAGGGTTGCAGTACTTC
TRBJ2-1,TRBV28,few,TRBD2,CASRASGRALDNEQFF,TGTGCCAGCCGGGCTAGCGGGAGGGCTCTGGACAATGAGCAGTTCTTC
TRBJ1-1,TRBV25-1,few,-,CASSMRGEAFF,TGTGCCAGCAGTATGAGGGGTGAAGCTTTCTTT
TRBJ1-2,TRBV6-1,-,-,CASSAGAEVSTNYGYTF,TGTGCCAGCAGTGCGGGGGCAGAGGTTTCTACTAACTATGGCTACACCTTC
TRBJ2-5,TRBV11-2,few,TRBD1,CASSPRQGMRAETQYF,TGTGCCAGCAGCCCAAGACAGGGGATGAGGGCAGAGACCCAGTACTTC
TRBJ2-2,TRBV6-2/TRBV6-3,-,-,CASSGRRLSGVNTGELFF,TGTGCCAGCAGTGGCCGGCGACTGAGCGGAGTGAACACCGGGGAGCTGTTTTTT